This note documents a single T cell receptor (beta chain) sequence. Its antigen is as yet unknown. The method was immunoSEQ multiplex PCR; TCRdb's version includes in-frame clones alone and lacks a portion of them. Of more than 400,000 clones listed, over 80% were seen once; the top ten hold over 1.5%. In germline, CDR1 is LNHNV, CDR2 YYDKDF (reference sequence). Trimming cost V 0 bases and J 14 bases, with 14 bases left between them. This CDR3 contains 14 residues. This sample stems from a study of Ad26.COV2.S vaccination and SARS-CoV-2 variants. As for the study in general: Ad26.COV2.S, an intramuscular injection, was given once or twice 56 days apart. Overall study findings and caveats: Placebo recipients showed lower spike-specific TCR breadth than vaccinees. Analyses that measured TCR breadth and depth may have underestimated total T cell responses.

The treatment denotes: around 19 received Ad26.COV2.S at low or high dose, single or two shots; roughly five received placebo; per-sample allocation not given. It was on day 63 after the first vaccine or placebo injection that samples were taken. The donor's status was that of an adult aged 18-55 years in Boston. V usage is TRBV15 and J usage is TRBJ1-6; possibly TRBD1 for D (5 bases). This sample comprised peripheral blood, obtained in a trial of Ad26.COV2.S vaccine versus placebo. The clonotype originates from a person aged 18-60 years who received the Ad26.COV2.S COVID-19 vaccine or a placebo. The CDR3 here is CATSRDTAGGALHF. The CDR3 DNA follows: TGTGCCACCAGCAGAGATACGGCCGGGGGGGCCCTCCACTTT.